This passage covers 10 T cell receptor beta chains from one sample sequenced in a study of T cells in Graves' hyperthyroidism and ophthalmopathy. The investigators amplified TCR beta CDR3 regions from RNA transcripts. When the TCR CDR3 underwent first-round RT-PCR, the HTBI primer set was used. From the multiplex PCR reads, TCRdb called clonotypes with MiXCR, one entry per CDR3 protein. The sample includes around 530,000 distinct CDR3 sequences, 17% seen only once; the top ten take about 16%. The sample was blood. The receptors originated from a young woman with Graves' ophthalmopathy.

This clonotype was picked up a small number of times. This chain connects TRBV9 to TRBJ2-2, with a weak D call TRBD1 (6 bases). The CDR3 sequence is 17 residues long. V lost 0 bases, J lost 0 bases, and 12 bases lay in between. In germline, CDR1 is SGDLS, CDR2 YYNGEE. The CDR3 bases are TGTGCCAGCAGCGTAGACCCCGGGACAACGAACACCGGGGAGCTGTTTTTT. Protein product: CASSVDPGTTNTGELFF.

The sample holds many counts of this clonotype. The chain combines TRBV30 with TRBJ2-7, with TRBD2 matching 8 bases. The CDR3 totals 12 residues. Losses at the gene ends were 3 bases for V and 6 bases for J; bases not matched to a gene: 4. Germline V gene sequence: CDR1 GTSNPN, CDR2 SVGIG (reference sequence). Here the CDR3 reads CAWRAGGGEQYF. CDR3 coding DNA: TGTGCCTGGAGGGCGGGGGGAGGCGAGCAGTACTTC.

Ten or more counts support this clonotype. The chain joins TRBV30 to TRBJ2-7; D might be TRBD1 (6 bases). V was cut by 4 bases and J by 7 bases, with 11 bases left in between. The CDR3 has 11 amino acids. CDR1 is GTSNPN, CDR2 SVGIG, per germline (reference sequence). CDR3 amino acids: CAWTGAREQYF. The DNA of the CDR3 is TGTGCCTGGACAGGGGCACGAGAGCAGTACTTC.

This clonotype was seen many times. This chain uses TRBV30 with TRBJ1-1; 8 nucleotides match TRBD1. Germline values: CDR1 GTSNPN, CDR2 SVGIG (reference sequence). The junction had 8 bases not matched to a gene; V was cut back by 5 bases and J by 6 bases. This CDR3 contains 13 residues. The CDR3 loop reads CAWEVTGVAEAFF. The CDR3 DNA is TGTGCCTGGGAAGTGACAGGGGTAGCTGAAGCTTTCTTT.

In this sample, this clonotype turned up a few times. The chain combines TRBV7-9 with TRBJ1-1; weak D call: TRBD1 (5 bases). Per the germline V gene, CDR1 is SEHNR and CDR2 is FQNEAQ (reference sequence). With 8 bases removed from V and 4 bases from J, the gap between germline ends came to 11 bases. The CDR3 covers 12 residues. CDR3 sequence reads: CASHTGGTEAFF. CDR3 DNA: TGTGCCAGCCACACGGGGGGCACTGAAGCTTTCTTT. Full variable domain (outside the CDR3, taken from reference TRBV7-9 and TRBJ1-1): DTGVSQNPRHKITKRGQNVTFRCDPISEHNRLYWYRQTLGQGPEFLTYFQNEAQLEKSRLLSDRFSAERPKGSFSTLEIQRTEQGDSAMYLCASHTGGTEAFFGQGTRLTVV.

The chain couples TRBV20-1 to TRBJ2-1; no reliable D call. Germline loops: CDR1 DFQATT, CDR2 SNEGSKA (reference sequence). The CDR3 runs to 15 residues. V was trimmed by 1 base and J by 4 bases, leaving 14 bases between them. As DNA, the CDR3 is TGCAGTGCTAGAGGGCCCCAACTCAGTTACAATGAGCAGTTCTTC. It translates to CSARGPQLSYNEQFF.

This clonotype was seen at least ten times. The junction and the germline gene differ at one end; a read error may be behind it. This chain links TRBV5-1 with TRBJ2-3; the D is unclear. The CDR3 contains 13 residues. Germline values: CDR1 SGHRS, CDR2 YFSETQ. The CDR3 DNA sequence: TGTGCCAGCAGCCTACGAGACACAGATACGCAGTATTTT. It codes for CASSLRDTDTQYF.

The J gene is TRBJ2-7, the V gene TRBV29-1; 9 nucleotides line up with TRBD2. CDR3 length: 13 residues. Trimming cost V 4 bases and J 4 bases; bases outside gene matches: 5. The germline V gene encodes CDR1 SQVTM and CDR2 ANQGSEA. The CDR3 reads CSVASREGYEQYF. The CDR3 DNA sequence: TGCAGCGTTGCTTCGCGGGAGGGGTACGAGCAGTACTTC.

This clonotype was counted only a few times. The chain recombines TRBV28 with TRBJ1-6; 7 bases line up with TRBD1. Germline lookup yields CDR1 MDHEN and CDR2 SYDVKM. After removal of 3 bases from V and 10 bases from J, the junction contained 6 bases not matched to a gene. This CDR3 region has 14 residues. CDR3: CASSFDRVGSPLHF. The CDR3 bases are TGTGCCAGCAGTTTCGACAGGGTCGGGTCACCCCTCCACTTT. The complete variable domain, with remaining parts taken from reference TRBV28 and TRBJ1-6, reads DVKVTQSSRYLVKRTGEKVFLECVQDMDHENMFWYRQDPGLGLRLIYFSYDVKMKEKGDIPEGYSVSREKKERFSLILESASTNQTSMYLCASSFDRVGSPLHFGNGTRLTVT.

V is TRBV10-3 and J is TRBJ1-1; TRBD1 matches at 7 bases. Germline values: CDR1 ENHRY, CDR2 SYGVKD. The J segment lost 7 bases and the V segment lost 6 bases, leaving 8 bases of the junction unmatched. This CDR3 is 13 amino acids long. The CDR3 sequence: CAISPTGNGEAFF. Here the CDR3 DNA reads TGTGCCATCAGCCCGACAGGGAACGGTGAAGCTTTCTTT.